This TCR beta chain emerged from a study of OX40 agonist ivuxolimab in advanced cancers. The assay was immunoSEQ multiplex PCR, and TCRdb's table has in-frame clones only and misses some. The sample has 50,000 to 80,000 clones, about 83% seen once; the top ten hold approximately 9.8%. This sequence was found in an adult with an advanced solid tumor such as melanoma, head and neck, liver or kidney cancer. The source was CD4+ or CD8+ T cells sorted from blood, collected in a trial of the OX40 agonist ivuxolimab.

The DNA for the CDR3 is TGTGCCAGCAGCTTCAGCGGGAGGGCCTCGGATACGCAGTATTTT. This codes for CASSFSGRASDTQYF. The chain is built from TRBV5-6 and TRBJ2-3; 10 positions match TRBD2. This CDR3 is built from 15 residues. Germline assignment: CDR1 SGHDT and CDR2 YYEEEE. J lost 6 bases, V lost 2 bases, and 6 bases had no gene match.